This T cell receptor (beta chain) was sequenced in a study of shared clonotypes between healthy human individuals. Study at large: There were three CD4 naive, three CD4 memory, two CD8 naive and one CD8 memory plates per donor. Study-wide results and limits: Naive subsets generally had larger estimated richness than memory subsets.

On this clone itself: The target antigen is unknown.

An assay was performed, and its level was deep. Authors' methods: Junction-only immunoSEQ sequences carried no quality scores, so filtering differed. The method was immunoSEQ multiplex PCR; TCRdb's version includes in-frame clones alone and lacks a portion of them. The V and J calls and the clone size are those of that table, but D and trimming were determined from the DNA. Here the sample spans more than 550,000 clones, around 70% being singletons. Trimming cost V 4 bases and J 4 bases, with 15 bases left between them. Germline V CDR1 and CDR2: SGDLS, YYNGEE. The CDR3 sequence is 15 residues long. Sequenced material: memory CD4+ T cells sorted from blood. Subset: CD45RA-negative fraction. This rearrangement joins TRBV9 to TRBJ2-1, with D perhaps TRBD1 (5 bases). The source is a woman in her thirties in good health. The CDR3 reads CASSPDKFGYNEQFF. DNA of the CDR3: TGTGCCAGCAGCCCGGACAAATTTGGGTACAATGAGCAGTTCTTC. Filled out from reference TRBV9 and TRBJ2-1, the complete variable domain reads DSGVTQTPKHLITATGQRVTLRCSPRSGDLSVYWYQQSLDQGLQFLIQYYNGEERAKGNILERFSAQQFPDLHSELNLSSLELGDSALYFCASSPDKFGYNEQFFGPGTRLTVL.